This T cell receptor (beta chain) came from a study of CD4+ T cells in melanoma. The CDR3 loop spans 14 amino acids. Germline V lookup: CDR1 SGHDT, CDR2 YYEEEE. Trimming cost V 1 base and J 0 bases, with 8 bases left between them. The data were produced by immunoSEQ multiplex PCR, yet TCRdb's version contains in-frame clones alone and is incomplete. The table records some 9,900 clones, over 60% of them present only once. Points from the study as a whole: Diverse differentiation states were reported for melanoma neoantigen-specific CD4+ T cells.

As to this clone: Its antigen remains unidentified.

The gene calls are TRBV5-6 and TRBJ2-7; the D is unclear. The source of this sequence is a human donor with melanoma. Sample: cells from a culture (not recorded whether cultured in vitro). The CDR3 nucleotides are TGTGCCAGCAGCTTGCTTATTTCCTCCTACGAGCAGTACTTC. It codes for CASSLLISSYEQYF.